This T cell receptor beta chain appears in the sequencing data of a study of regulatory T cells in long-lasting Graves disease. For the study at large: Newly diagnosed Graves' patients took antithyroid drugs under 3 months.

Germline V gene lookup returns CDR1 GTSNPN and CDR2 SVGIG (reference sequence). The CDR3 is 14 residues long. The ends lost 8 bases at V and 7 bases at J; junction bases unmatched: 15. Points from the study as a whole: Segments TRBV28, TRBJ1-2 and TRBJ2-5 showed preferential usage in persistent disease.

Arm-PCR with iRepertoire HTBI primers amplified the CDR3 regions for these TCR beta libraries. MiXCR was run by TCRdb on the multiplex PCR reads, yielding one entry per CDR3 protein. The data contain under 400,000 distinct CDR3 sequences, 16% of them singletons. This clonotype appeared many times. The antigen remains undetermined. Time point of the sample: newly diagnosed GD, antithyroid drugs for less than 3 months. From RNA extracted from PBMCs, the TCR library was made. Another study also made use of these data, one on T cells in Graves' hyperthyroidism and ophthalmopathy.

This sequence originates from a man aged 35-49 years with Graves disease. V is TRBV30 and J is TRBJ2-5, with TRBD2 matching over 8 bases. The sequences come from peripheral blood mononuclear cells (PBMCs), collected at new diagnosis, from a patient treated with antithyroid drugs. The DNA for the CDR3 is TGTGCCCAAGGCCCCGGGGGGGCAGTAGGGACCCAGTACTTC. Translated: CAQGPGGAVGTQYF.